This T cell receptor (beta chain) is drawn from a study of metastatic and nonmetastatic thyroid tumors (dated by TCRdb to about 2020). A note on the overall study: The researchers compared repertoires between peripheral blood samples and tumor or nodule tissue samples from patients with malignant or benign thyroid disease.

On this clone: No cognate antigen has been identified for it. No base-level quality is on record; no much larger clone is a single base apart.

Taken from the germline V gene, the CDR1 and CDR2 loops are SGHAT and FQNNGV. Between the V and J ends, shortened by 0 bases and 6 bases respectively, the junction contains 12 bases. Reading from cysteine to phenylalanine, the CDR3 counts 15 amino acids. Here the CDR3 DNA is all that survives: 45 bases in frame from base 1. Broader findings and caveats from the paper: TCR beta diversity was reported as significantly higher in malignant tumors than in benign nodules, in both blood and tumor samples.

None of the patients had been given any treatment before thyroid surgery. Patient clinical samples collected from about 2011 to 2018 were retrospectively analysed using T-cell receptor beta sequencing. Library method: PCR. TCRdb shows the sequencer as Illumina HiSeq 4000. High-throughput sequencing was used to profile the TCR beta-chain CDR3 region of each patient. The authors' analysis ran thus. Drawing on CDR3 differences between clinicopathological groups, the researchers built a classifier meant to tell apart patients with distant-metastatic papillary thyroid cancer. The Shannon index was used to measure repertoire diversity, and the Morisita-Horn index was used to measure how similar tumor and blood repertoires were. TCRdb reworked the public reads: Q25 trimming with fastp, MiXCR clone assembly, productive beta chains retained. The authors' filters were not applied to this entry. For this sample the table gives over 65,000 clones, of which around 12% were detected only once. The top ten constitute about 10% of the sample.

This TCR derives from a female donor with papillary thyroid cancer or a benign thyroid nodule (not recorded which). Some clones in this sample may be carry-over from other donors' samples. Sequencing used tumor tissue. Rearrangement joined TRBV11-2 to TRBJ2-1, with no reliable assignment of the D segment. The CDR3 in this case is CASSLEETGFNEQFF. DNA sequence: TGTGCCAGCAGCTTAGAGGAAACGGGTTTCAATGAGCAGTTCTTC. With the portions outside the CDR3 filled from the reference TRBV11-2 and TRBJ2-1 genes, the complete variable region becomes EAGVAQSPRYKIIEKRQSVAFWCNPISGHATLYWYQQILGQGPKLLIQFQNNGVVDDSQLPKDRFSAERLKGVDSTLKIQPAKLEDSAVYLCASSLEETGFNEQFFGPGTRLTVL.